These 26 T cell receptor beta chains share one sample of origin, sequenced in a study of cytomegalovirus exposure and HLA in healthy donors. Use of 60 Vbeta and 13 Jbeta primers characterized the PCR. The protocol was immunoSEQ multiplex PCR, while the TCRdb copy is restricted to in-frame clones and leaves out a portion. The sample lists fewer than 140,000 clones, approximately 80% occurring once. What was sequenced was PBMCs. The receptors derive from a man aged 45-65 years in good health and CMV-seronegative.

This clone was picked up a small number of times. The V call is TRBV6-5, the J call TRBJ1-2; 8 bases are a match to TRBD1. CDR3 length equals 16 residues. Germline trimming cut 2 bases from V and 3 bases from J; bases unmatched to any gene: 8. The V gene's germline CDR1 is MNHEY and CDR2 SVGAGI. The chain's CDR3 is CASSYEGQGSYYGYTF. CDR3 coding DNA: TGTGCCAGCAGTTACGAAGGACAGGGTTCTTACTATGGCTACACCTTC.

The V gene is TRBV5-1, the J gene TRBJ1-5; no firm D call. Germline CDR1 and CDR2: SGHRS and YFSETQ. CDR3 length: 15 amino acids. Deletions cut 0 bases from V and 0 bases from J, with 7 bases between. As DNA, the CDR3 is TGCGCCAGCAGCTTGGCCGGAGTTAGCAATCAGCCCCAGCATTTT. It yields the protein CASSLAGVSNQPQHF.

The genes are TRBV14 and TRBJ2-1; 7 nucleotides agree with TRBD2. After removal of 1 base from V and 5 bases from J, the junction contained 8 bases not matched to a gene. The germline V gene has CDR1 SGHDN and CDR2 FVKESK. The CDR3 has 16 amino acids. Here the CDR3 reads CASSQVGRGTNNEQFF. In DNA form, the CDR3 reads TGTGCCAGCAGCCAAGTGGGGAGGGGAACCAACAATGAGCAGTTCTTC.

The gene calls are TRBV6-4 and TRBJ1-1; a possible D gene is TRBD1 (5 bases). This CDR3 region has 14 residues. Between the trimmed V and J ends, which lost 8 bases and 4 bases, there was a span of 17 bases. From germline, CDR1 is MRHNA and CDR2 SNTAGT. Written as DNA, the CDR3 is TGTGCCAGCGCAGTACAGGCTTTGGGCACTGAAGCTTTCTTT. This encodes CASAVQALGTEAFF.

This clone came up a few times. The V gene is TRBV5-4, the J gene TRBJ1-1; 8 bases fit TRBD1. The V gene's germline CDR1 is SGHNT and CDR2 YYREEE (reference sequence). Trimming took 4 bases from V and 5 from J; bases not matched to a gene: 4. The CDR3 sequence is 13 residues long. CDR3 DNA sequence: TGTGCCAGCAGCCCCGACAGGGGTACTGAAGCTTTCTTT. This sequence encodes CASSPDRGTEAFF.

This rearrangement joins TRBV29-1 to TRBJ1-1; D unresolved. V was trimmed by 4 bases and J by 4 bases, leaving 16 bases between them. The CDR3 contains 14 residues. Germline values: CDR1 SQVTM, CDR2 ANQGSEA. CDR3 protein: CSVAAAEVGTEAFF. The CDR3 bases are TGCAGCGTTGCGGCGGCAGAAGTGGGCACTGAAGCTTTCTTT.

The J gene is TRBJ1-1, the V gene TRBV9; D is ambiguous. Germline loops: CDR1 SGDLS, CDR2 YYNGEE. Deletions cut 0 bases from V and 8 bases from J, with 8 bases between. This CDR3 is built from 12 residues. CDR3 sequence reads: CASSVGSGEAFF. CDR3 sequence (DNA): TGTGCCAGCAGCGTAGGTAGCGGGGAAGCTTTCTTT.

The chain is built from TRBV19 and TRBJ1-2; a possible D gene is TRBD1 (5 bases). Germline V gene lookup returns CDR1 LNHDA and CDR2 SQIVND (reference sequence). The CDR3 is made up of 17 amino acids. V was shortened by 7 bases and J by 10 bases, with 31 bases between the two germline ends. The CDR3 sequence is CASTRVDIFSSTHYYTF. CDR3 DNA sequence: TGTGCCAGTACCCGGGTGGACATTTTCTCGAGTACACATTACTACACCTTC.

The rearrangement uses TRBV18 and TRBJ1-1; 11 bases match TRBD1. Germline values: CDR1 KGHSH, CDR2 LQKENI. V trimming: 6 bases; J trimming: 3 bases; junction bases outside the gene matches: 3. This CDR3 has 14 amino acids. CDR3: CASSQGQGDTEAFF. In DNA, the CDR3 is TGTGCCAGCTCTCAGGGACAGGGGGACACTGAAGCTTTCTTT.

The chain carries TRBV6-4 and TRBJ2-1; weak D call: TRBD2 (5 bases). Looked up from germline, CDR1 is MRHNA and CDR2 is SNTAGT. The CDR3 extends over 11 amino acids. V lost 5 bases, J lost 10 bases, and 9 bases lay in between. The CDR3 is CASSRGGEQFF. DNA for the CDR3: TGTGCCAGCAGTCGGGGTGGAGAGCAGTTCTTC.

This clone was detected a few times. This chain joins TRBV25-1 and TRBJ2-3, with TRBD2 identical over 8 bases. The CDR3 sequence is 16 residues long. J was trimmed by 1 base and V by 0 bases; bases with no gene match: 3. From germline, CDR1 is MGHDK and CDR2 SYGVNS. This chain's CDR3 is CASSEYSGVGTDTQYF. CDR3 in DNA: TGTGCCAGCAGTGAATATAGCGGGGTGGGCACAGATACGCAGTATTTT.

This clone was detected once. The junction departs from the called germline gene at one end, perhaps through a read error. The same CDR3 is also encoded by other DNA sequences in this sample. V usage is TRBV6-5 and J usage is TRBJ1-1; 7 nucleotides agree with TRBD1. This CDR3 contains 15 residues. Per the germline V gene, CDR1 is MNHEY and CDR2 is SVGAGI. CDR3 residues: CASSFAGTVNTEAFF. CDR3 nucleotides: TGTGCCAGCAGTTTCGCCGGGACAGTGAACACTGAGGCTTTCTTT.

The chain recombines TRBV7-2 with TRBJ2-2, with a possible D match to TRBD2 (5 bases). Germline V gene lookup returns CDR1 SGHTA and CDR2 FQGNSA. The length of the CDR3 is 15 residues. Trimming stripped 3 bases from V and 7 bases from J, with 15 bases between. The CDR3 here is CASSFLVGEGGELFF. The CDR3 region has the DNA TGTGCCAGCAGCTTCTTAGTTGGTGAGGGCGGGGAGCTGTTTTTT.

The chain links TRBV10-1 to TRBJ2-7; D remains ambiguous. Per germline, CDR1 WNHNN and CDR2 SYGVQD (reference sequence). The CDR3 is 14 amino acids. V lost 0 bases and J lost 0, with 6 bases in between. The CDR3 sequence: CASSESGRSYEQYF. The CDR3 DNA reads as TGCGCCAGCAGTGAGTCGGGCCGCTCCTACGAGCAGTACTTC.

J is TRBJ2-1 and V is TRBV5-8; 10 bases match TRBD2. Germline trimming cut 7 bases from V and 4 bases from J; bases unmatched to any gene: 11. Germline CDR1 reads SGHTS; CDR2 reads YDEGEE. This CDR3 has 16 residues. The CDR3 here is CASPRRSGGAYNEQFF. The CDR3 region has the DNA TGTGCCAGCCCCCGGCGGAGCGGGGGGGCGTACAATGAGCAGTTCTTC. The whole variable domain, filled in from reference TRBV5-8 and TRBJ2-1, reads EAGVTQSPTHLIKTRGQQATLRCSPISGHTSVYWYQQALGLGLQFLLWYDEGEERNRGNFPPRFSGRQFPNYSSELNVNALELEDSALYLCASPRRSGGAYNEQFFGPGTRLTVL.

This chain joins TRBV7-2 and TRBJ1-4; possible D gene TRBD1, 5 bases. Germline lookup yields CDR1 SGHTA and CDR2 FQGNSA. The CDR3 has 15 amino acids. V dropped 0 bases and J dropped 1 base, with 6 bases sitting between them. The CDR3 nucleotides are TGTGCCAGCAGCTTAGCGGGGGGAACTAATGAAAAACTGTTTTTT. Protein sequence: CASSLAGGTNEKLFF.

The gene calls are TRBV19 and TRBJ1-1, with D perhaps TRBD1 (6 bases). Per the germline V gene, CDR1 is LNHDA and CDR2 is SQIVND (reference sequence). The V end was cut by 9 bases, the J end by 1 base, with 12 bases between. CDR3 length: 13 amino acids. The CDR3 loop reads CASSQGTNTEAFF. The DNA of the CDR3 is TGTGCCAGCTCCCAGGGGACGAACACTGAAGCTTTCTTT.

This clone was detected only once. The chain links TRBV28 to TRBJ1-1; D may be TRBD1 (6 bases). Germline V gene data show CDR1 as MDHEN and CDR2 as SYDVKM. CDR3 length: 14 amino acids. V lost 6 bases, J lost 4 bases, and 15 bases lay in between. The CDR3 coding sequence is TGTGCCAGCAGACCAGGCGGACAGATCACTGAAGCTTTCTTT. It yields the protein CASRPGGQITEAFF. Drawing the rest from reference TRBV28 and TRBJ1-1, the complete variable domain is DVKVTQSSRYLVKRTGEKVFLECVQDMDHENMFWYRQDPGLGLRLIYFSYDVKMKEKGDIPEGYSVSREKKERFSLILESASTNQTSMYLCASRPGGQITEAFFGQGTRLTVV.

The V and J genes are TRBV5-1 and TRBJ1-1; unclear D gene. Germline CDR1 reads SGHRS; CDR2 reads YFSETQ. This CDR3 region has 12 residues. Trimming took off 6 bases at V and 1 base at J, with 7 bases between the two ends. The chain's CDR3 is CASTDKNTEAFF. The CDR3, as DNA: TGCGCCAGCACAGACAAGAACACTGAAGCTTTCTTT. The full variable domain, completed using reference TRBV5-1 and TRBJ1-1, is KAGVTQTPRYLIKTRGQQVTLSCSPISGHRSVSWYQQTPGQGLQFLFEYFSETQRNKGNFPGRFSGRQFSNSRSEMNVSTLELGDSALYLCASTDKNTEAFFGQGTRLTVV.

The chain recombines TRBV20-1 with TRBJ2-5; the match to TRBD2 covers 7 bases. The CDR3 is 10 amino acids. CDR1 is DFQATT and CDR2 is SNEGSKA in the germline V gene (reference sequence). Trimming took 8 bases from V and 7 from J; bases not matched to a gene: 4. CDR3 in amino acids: CSMGEGTQYF. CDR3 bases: TGCAGTATGGGGGAGGGGACCCAGTACTTC.

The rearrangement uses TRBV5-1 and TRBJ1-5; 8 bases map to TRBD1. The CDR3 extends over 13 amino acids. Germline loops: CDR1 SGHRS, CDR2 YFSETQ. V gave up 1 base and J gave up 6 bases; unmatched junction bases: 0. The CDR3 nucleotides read TGCGCCAGCAGCTTGACAGGGGGTCAGCCCCAGCATTTT. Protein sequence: CASSLTGGQPQHF.

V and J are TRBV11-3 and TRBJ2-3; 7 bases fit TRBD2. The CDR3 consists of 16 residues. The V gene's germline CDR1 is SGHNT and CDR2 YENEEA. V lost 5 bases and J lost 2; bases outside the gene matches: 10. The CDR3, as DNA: TGTGCCAGCAGCCCTCGGGGGAGGGAGTTCACAGATACGCAGTATTTT. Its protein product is CASSPRGREFTDTQYF.

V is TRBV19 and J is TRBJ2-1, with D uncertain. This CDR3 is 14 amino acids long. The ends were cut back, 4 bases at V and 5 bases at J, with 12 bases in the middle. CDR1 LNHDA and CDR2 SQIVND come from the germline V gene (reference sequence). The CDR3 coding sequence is TGTGCCAGTAGTAGATCACATGTCGACAATGAGCAGTTCTTC. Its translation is CASSRSHVDNEQFF.

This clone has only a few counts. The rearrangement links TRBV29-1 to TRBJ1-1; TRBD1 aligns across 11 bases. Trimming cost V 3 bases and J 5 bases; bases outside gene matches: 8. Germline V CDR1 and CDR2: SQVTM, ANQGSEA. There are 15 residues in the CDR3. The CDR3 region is CSVEGTGGSGTEAFF. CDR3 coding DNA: TGCAGCGTTGAGGGGACAGGGGGTTCGGGAACTGAAGCTTTCTTT.

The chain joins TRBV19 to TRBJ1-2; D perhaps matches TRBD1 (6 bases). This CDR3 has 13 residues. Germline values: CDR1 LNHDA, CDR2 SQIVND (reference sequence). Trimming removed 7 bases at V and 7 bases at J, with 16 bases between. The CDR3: CASTVPGVVGYTF. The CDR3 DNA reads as TGTGCCAGTACTGTACCAGGGGTTGTTGGCTACACCTTC.

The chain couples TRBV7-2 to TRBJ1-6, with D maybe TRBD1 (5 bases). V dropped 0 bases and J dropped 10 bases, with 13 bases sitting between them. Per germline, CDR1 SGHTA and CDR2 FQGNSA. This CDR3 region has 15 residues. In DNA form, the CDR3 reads TGTGCCAGCAGCTTAGCGCAGGAGGGGTGGTCACCCCTCCACTTT. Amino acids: CASSLAQEGWSPLHF.